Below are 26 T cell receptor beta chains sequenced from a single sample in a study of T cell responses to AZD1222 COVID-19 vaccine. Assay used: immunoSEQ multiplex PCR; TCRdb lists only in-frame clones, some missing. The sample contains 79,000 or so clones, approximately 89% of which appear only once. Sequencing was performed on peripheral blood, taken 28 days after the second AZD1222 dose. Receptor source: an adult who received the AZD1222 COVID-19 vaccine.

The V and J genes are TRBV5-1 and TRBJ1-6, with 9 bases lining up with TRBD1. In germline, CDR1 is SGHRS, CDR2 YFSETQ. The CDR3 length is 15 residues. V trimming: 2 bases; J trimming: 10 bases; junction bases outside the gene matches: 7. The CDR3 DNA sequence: TGCGCCAGCAGCTTAGCCGGGACAGGGAACTCACCCCTCCACTTT. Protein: CASSLAGTGNSPLHF.

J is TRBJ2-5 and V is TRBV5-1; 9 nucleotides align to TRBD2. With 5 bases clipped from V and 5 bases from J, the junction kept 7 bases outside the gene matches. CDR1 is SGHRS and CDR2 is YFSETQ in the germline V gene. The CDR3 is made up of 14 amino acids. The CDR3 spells CASRPWTSAETQYF. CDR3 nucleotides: TGCGCCAGCAGACCGTGGACTAGCGCGGAGACCCAGTACTTC.

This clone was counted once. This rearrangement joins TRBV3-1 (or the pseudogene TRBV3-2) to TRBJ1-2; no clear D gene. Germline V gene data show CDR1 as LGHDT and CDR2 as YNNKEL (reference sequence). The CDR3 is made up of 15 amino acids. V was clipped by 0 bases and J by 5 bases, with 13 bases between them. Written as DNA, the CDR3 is TGTGCCAGCAGCCAAGATGGCCCCCTGGAGTATGGCTACACCTTC. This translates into CASSQDGPLEYGYTF.

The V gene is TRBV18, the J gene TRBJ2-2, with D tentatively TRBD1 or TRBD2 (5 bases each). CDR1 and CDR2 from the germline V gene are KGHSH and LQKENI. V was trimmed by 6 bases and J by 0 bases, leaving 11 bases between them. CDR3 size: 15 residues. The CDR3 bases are TGTGCCAGCTCTATGGGGACCGCGAACACCGGGGAGCTGTTTTTT. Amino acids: CASSMGTANTGELFF.

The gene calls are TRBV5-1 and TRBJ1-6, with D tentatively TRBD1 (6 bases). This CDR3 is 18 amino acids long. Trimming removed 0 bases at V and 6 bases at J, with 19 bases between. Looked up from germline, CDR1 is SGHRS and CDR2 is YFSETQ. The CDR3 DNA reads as TGCGCCAGCAGCTTGGCGGGAAACAGGGTCGGGGGTAATTCACCCCTCCACTTT. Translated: CASSLAGNRVGGNSPLHF.

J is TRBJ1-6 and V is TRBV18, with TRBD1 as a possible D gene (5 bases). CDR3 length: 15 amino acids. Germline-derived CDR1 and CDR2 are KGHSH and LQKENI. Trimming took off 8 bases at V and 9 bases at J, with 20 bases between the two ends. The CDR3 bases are TGTGCCAGCCAATCGATGGGGCAGGCTATTTCACCCCTCCACTTT. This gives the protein CASQSMGQAISPLHF.

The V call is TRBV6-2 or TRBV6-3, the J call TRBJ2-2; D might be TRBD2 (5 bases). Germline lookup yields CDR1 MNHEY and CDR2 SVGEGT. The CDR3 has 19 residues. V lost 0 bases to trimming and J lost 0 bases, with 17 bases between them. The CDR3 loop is CASSYSDWILPANTGELFF. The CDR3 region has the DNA TGTGCCAGCAGTTACTCGGACTGGATTCTTCCGGCGAACACCGGGGAGCTGTTTTTT.

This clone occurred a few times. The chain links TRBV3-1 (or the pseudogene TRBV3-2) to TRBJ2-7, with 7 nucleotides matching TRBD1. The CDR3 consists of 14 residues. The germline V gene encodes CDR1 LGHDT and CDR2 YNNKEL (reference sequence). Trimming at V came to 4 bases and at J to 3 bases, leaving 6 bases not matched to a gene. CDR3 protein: CASSRGDRDYEQYF. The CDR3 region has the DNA TGTGCCAGCAGCCGCGGAGACAGGGACTACGAGCAGTACTTC.

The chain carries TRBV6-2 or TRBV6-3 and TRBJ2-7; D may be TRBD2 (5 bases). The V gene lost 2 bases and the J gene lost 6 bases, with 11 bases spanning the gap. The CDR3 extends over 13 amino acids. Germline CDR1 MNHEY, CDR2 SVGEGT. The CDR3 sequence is CASSYTGIREQYF. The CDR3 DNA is TGTGCCAGCAGTTACACGGGGATTCGCGAGCAGTACTTC.

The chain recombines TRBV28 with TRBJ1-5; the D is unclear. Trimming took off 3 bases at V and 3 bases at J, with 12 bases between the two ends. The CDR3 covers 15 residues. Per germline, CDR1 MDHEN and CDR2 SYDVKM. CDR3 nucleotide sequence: TGTGCCAGCAGTTTTGCCCACAGTGCCAATCAGCCCCAGCATTTT. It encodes CASSFAHSANQPQHF.

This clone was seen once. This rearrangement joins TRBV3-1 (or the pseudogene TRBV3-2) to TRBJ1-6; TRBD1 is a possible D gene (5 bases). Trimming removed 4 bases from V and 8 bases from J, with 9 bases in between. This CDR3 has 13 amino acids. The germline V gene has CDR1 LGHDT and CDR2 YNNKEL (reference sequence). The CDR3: CASSPGGDSPLHF. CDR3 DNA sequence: TGTGCCAGCAGCCCTGGGGGGGATTCACCCCTCCACTTT.

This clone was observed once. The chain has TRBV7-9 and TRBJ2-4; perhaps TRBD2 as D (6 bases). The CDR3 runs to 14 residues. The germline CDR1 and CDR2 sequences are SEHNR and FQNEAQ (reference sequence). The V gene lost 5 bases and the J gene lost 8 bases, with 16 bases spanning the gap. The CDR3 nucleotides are TGTGCCAGCAGCGTTCCCAGTGGAGGGGACATTCAGTACTTC. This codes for CASSVPSGGDIQYF.

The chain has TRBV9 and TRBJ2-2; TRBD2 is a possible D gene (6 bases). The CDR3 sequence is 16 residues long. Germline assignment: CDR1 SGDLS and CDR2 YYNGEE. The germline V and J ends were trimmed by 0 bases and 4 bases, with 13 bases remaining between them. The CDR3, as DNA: TGTGCCAGCAGCGTAGCCGGCGGGGCCTCCACCGGGGAGCTGTTTTTT. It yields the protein CASSVAGGASTGELFF. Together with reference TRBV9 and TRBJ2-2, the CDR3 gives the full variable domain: DSGVTQTPKHLITATGQRVTLRCSPRSGDLSVYWYQQSLDQGLQFLIQYYNGEERAKGNILERFSAQQFPDLHSELNLSSLELGDSALYFCASSVAGGASTGELFFGEGSRLTVL.

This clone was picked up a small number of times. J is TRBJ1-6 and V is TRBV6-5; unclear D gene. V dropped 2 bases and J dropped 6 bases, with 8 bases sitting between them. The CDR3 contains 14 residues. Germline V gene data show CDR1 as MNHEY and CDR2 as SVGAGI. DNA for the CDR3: TGTGCCAGCAGTTACGGGCAGGTTAATTCACCCCTCCACTTT. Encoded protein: CASSYGQVNSPLHF.

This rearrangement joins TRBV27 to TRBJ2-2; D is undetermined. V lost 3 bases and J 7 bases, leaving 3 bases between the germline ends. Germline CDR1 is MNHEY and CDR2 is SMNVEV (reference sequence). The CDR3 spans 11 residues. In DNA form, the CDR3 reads TGTGCCAGCAGTTTTAGCGGGGAGCTGTTTTTT. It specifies CASSFSGELFF.

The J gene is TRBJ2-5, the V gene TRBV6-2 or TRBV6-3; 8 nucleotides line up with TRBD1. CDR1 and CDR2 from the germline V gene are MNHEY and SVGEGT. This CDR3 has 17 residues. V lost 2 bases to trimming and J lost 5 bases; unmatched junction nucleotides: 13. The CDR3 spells CASSYNLGQGPRETQYF. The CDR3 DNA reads TGTGCCAGCAGTTACAACCTCGGACAGGGTCCTAGGGAGACCCAGTACTTC.

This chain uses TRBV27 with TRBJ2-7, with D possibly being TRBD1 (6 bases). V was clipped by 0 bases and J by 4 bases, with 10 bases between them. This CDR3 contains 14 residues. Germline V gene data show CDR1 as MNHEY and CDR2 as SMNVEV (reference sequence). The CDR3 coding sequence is TGTGCCAGCAGTTTATCGCCCAGGGGTTACGAGCAGTACTTC. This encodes CASSLSPRGYEQYF.

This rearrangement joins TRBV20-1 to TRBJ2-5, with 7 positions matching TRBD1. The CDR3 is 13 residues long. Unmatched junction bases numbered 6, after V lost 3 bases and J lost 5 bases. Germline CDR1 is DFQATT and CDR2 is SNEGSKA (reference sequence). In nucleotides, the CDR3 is TGCAGTGCTAGTAGAGGGGGCGTCGAGACCCAGTACTTC. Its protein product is CSASRGGVETQYF.

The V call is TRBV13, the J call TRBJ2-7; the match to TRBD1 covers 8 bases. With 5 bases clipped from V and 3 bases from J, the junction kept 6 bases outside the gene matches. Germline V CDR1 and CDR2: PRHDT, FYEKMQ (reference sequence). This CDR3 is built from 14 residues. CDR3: CASSLGQGLYEQYF. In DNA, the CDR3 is TGTGCCAGCAGCCTCGGACAGGGACTCTACGAGCAGTACTTC. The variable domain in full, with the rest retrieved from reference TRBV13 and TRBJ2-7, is AAGVIQSPRHLIKEKRETATLKCYPIPRHDTVYWYQQGPGQDPQFLISFYEKMQSDKGSIPDRFSAQQFSDYHSELNMSSLELGDSALYFCASSLGQGLYEQYFGPGTRLTVT.

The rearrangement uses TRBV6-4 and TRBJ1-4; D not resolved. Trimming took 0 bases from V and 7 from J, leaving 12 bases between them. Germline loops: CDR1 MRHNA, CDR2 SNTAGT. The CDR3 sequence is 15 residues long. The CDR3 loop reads CASSDSGVAGEKLFF. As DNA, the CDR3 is TGTGCCAGCAGTGACTCGGGAGTCGCAGGTGAAAAACTGTTTTTT.

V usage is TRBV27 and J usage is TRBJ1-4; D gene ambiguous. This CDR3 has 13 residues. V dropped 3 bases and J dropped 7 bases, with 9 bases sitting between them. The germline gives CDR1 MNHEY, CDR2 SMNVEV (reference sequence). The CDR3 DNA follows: TGTGCCAGCAGTTTCCAGGCGAGTGAAAAACTGTTTTTT. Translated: CASSFQASEKLFF.

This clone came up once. CDR3 DNA: TGTGCCAGCAAGTTGGGGACGAACTACAATGAGCAGTTCTTC. Translating gives CASKLGTNYNEQFF. The chain carries TRBV27 and TRBJ2-1; D may match TRBD1 or TRBD2 (5 bases each). The CDR3 covers 14 residues. Germline loops: CDR1 MNHEY, CDR2 SMNVEV (reference sequence). V dropped 7 bases and J dropped 3 bases, with 13 bases sitting between them.

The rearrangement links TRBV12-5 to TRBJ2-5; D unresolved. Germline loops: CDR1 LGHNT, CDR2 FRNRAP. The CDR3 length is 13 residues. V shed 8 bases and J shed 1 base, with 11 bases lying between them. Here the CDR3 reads CASPRISQETQYF. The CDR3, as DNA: TGTGCTAGTCCAAGGATAAGCCAAGAGACCCAGTACTTC.

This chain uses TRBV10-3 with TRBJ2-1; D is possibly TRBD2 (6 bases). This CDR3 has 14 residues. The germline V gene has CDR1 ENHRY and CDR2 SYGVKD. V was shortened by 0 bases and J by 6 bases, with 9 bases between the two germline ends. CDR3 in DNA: TGTGCCATCAGTGAGTCGAGGGGAGGCAATGAGCAGTTCTTC. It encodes CAISESRGGNEQFF.

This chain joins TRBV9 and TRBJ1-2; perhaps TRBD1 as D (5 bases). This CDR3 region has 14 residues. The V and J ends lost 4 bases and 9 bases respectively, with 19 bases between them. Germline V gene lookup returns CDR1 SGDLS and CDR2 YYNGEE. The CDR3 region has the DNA TGTGCCAGCAGCACCCGGACACTCCCAAGTCGCTACACCTTC. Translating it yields CASSTRTLPSRYTF.

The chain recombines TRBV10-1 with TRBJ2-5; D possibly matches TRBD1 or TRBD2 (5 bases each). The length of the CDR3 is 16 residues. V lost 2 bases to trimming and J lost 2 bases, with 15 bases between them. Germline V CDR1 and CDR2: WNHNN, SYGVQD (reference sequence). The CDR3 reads CASSERSGPGQETQYF. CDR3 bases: TGCGCCAGCAGTGAGAGGTCAGGGCCGGGACAAGAGACCCAGTACTTC.